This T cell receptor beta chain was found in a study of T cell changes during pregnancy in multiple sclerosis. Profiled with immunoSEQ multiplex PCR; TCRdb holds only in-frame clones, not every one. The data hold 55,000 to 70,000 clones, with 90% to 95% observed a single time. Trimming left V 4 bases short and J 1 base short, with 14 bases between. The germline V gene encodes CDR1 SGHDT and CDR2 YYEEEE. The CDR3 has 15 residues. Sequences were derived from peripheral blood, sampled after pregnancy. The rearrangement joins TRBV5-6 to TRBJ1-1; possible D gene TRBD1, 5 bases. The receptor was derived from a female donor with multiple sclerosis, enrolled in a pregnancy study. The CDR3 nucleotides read TGTGCCAGCAGCGGGGCCGGGAGGAAGAACACTGAAGCTTTCTTT. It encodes CASSGAGRKNTEAFF.